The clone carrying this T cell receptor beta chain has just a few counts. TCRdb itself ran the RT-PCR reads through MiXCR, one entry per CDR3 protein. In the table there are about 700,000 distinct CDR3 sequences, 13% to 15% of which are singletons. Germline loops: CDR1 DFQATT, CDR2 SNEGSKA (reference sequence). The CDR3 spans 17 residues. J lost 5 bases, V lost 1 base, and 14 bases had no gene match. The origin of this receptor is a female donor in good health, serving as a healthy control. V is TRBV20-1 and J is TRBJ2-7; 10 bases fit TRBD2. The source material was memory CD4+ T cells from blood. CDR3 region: CSARGTSGGTGWDEQYF. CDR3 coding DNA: TGCAGTGCTAGAGGGACTAGCGGCGGGACCGGGTGGGACGAGCAGTACTTC.